The rows below give T cell receptor beta chains drawn from one sample of a study of cytomegalovirus exposure and HLA in healthy donors. Generated by immunoSEQ multiplex PCR, the TCRdb table keeps only in-frame clones and is missing some. Seen here are 110,000 to 150,000 clones, about 75% observed once, and the top ten hold approximately 1.6%. Specimen: PBMCs. The receptors shown here come from a woman between 25 and 40 years old in good health and CMV-seronegative. Both conserved end residues are part of each CDR3. D genes are given only for firm matches. Some rows mark clone size as missing; the rest say once, few, many or name a class of expanded clone.

D | J | V | size | DNA | CDR3
. | TRBJ2-1 | TRBV28 | few | TGTGCCACCGAAGACAGTCGGCTTTGGAATGAGCAGTTCTTC | CATEDSRLWNEQFF
. | TRBJ2-1 | TRBV19 | few | TGTGCCAGTAGTATAGCGGGAGAGACATCCTACAATGAGCAGTTCTTC | CASSIAGETSYNEQFF
. | TRBJ1-1 | TRBV18 | . | TGTGCCAGCTCACCACCCTCGGGGGGCCAAGCTTTCTTT | CASSPPSGGQAFF
TRBD1 | TRBJ2-7 | TRBV27 | . | TGTGCCAGCAGTCCCCCGGAGGGACAGGGTCCCTACGAGCAGTACTTC | CASSPPEGQGPYEQYF
. | TRBJ2-5 | TRBV6-6 | once | TGTGCCAGCAGTTACGTCACAGGGCAAGAGACCCAGTACTTC | CASSYVTGQETQYF
TRBD1 | TRBJ1-2 | TRBV6-5 | . | TGTGCCAGCACCCGGGACAGGGGGCATAACTATGGCTACACCTTC | CASTRDRGHNYGYTF
TRBD1 | TRBJ1-2 | TRBV19 | . | TGTGCCAGTAGTATGAGAGGACAGGGGGCGTACGGCTACACCTTC | CASSMRGQGAYGYTF
TRBD1 | TRBJ2-5 | TRBV5-1 | . | TGCGCCAGCAGCTACAACACAGGGGGAGGAGAGACCCAGTACTTC | CASSYNTGGGETQYF
. | TRBJ1-2 | TRBV18 | . | TGTGCCAGCTCACCGACAGAGAGCTATGGCTACACCTTC | CASSPTESYGYTF
. | TRBJ1-5 | TRBV6-6 | . | TGTGCCAGCAGCCGACCTGACAGTAATCAGCCCCAGCATTTT | CASSRPDSNQPQHF
. | TRBJ1-1 | TRBV6-1 | . | TGTGCCAGCAGGGTACAGGCGGACACTGAAGCTTTCTTT | CASRVQADTEAFF
TRBD1 | TRBJ2-6 | TRBV5-4 | . | TGTGCCAGCAGCCCCTTACAGGGGGCAGGCGGGGCCAACGTCCTGACTTTC | CASSPLQGAGGANVLTF
. | TRBJ2-3 | TRBV15 | few | TGTGCCACCAGCAGAGGTCAGGGAACAGATACGCAGTATTTT | CATSRGQGTDTQYF
. | TRBJ1-3 | TRBV5-1 | . | TGCGCCAGCAGCTTGGGACAGGCCTCTGGAAACACCATATATTTT | CASSLGQASGNTIYF
TRBD1 | TRBJ1-6 | TRBV9 | few | TGTGCCAGCAGCGTAGGGTGGACAGGGGGTGGTTCACCCCTCCACTTT | CASSVGWTGGGSPLHF
. | TRBJ2-1 | TRBV5-1 | . | TGCGCCAGCAGCTTGTCCCAGGGGTACAATGAGCAGTTCTTC | CASSLSQGYNEQFF
. | TRBJ1-2 | TRBV2 | once | TGTGCCAGCAGTGGGGAGGGGGGCAGCGGCTACACCTTC | CASSGEGGSGYTF
TRBD2 | TRBJ2-1 | TRBV11-2 | . | TGTGCCAGCAGCTTGGGACTAGCGGGATTCAATGAGCAGTTCTTC | CASSLGLAGFNEQFF
. | TRBJ1-4 | TRBV28 | . | TGTGCCAGCATTTCGGGAGGGGGTGGGGAAAAACTGTTTTTT | CASISGGGGEKLFF
. | TRBJ2-3 | TRBV28 | . | TGTGCCAGCAGTTTTCAGACTCGAAGCACAGATACGCAGTATTTT | CASSFQTRSTDTQYF
. | TRBJ1-1 | TRBV28 | . | TGTGCCAGCAGTAACAGGGAACCCCGCACTGAAGCTTTCTTT | CASSNREPRTEAFF
. | TRBJ1-2 | TRBV7-2 | . | TGTGCCAGCAGCTTAGAGTCAGAGGGGGTAGGGTATGGCTACACCTTC | CASSLESEGVGYGYTF